The 17 T cell receptor beta chains listed next were all sequenced from one sample in a study of blood T cell repertoires in COVID-19. The data were produced by immunoSEQ multiplex PCR, yet TCRdb's version contains in-frame clones alone and is incomplete. Of 350,000 to 400,000 clones listed, more than 85% are singletons. The specimen was PBMCs or T cells enriched from blood (not recorded which). The receptors here all came from a woman in her forties who had been exposed to COVID-19.

V and J are TRBV2 and TRBJ1-2; no reliable D call. The CDR3 totals 12 residues. Trimming shortened V by 4 bases and J by 4 bases, and 7 bases separated the two germline ends. CDR1 and CDR2 from the germline V gene are SNHLY and FYNNEI. The CDR3: CASSATSYGYTF. The CDR3 nucleotides are TGTGCCAGCAGTGCAACCAGCTATGGCTACACCTTC.

J is TRBJ2-7 and V is TRBV5-6; TRBD2 is a possible D gene (5 bases). Germline V gives CDR1 SGHDT, CDR2 YYEEEE. Trimming left V 0 bases short and J 3 bases short, with 10 bases between. There are 14 residues in the CDR3. CDR3 region: CASSLGLRDYEQYF. The DNA for the CDR3 is TGTGCCAGCAGCTTGGGACTTCGGGACTACGAGCAGTACTTC. The entire variable domain, with the rest obtained from reference TRBV5-6 and TRBJ2-7, is as follows: DAGVTQSPTHLIKTRGQQVTLRCSPKSGHDTVSWYQQALGQGPQFIFQYYEEEERQRGNFPDRFSGHQFPNYSSELNVNALLLGDSALYLCASSLGLRDYEQYFGPGTRLTVT.

The V and J genes are TRBV5-6 and TRBJ1-2; the match to TRBD1 covers 8 bases. The CDR3 has 15 residues. CDR1 and CDR2 from the germline V gene are SGHDT and YYEEEE. V lost 3 bases, J lost 7 bases, and 11 bases stayed unmatched. This CDR3 reads CASSWDRTQSRGYTF. The CDR3 coding sequence is TGTGCCAGCAGCTGGGACAGGACCCAAAGTCGTGGCTACACCTTC.

The chain has TRBV6-5 and TRBJ2-7, with D perhaps matching TRBD2 (5 bases). The CDR3 covers 15 residues. From germline, CDR1 is MNHEY and CDR2 SVGAGI. V was clipped by 2 bases and J by 0 bases, with 11 bases between them. The CDR3 protein is CASSYPSGISYEQYF. In DNA, the CDR3 is TGTGCCAGCAGTTACCCCAGCGGAATCTCCTACGAGCAGTACTTC.

The chain has TRBV9 and TRBJ1-5; 7 bases align to TRBD1. The CDR3 is made up of 16 amino acids. Germline lookup yields CDR1 SGDLS and CDR2 YYNGEE. V was clipped by 0 bases and J by 6 bases; unmatched bases: 9. The CDR3 DNA is TGTGCCAGCAGCGTAGACGCGGCAGGGGGAACTCAGCCCCAGCATTTT. This sequence encodes CASSVDAAGGTQPQHF.

This chain links TRBV27 with TRBJ1-1; maybe TRBD1 (5 bases). CDR1 is MNHEY, CDR2 SMNVEV, per germline (reference sequence). The CDR3 has 13 amino acids. The germline V and J ends were trimmed by 0 bases and 10 bases, with 12 bases remaining between them. The CDR3 loop is CASSLSSQGTAFF. DNA of the CDR3: TGTGCCAGCAGTTTATCGTCGCAGGGTACAGCTTTCTTT.

The V and J genes are TRBV19 and TRBJ2-3; D is perhaps TRBD2 (7 bases). There are 16 residues in the CDR3. Per the germline V gene, CDR1 is LNHDA and CDR2 is SQIVND (reference sequence). Trimming removed 2 bases from V and 1 base from J, with 13 bases in between. The CDR3 sequence is CASSIRGGPRTDTQYF. CDR3 bases: TGTGCCAGTAGTATAAGGGGGGGACCGCGCACAGATACGCAGTATTTT.

This clone showed up just once. V is TRBV9 and J is TRBJ1-2; 8 bases agree with TRBD1. The CDR3 has 15 residues. Germline V CDR1 and CDR2: SGDLS, YYNGEE. V trimming: 1 base; J trimming: 6 bases; junction bases outside the gene matches: 8. The CDR3 DNA sequence: TGTGCCAGCAGCGTACTATCAGGACAGGGAGATGGCTACACCTTC. Protein: CASSVLSGQGDGYTF.

This chain joins TRBV15 and TRBJ2-3; TRBD1 might be the D (6 bases). The CDR3 loop spans 14 amino acids. V dropped 6 bases and J dropped 3 bases, with 13 bases sitting between them. The V gene's germline CDR1 is LNHNV and CDR2 YYDKDF (reference sequence). The CDR3 protein is CATRSQGRTDTQYF. Here the CDR3 DNA reads TGTGCCACCAGGTCACAGGGTAGGACAGATACGCAGTATTTT.

This chain uses TRBV7-6 with TRBJ1-1; tentatively, D is TRBD1 (6 bases). With 6 bases removed from V and 1 base from J, the gap between germline ends came to 15 bases. Germline V lookup: CDR1 SGHVS, CDR2 FNYEAQ. The CDR3 runs 15 residues. As DNA, the CDR3 is TGTGCCAGCAGGCCGGGACATGCTGAGAACACTGAAGCTTTCTTT. Translating gives CASRPGHAENTEAFF.

The chain is built from TRBV7-2 and TRBJ1-5, with 7 bases matching TRBD1. The CDR3 covers 16 residues. Germline CDR1 SGHTA, CDR2 FQGNSA. Unmatched junction bases numbered 7, after V lost 5 bases and J lost 0 bases. The CDR3 loop is CASSARGQLSNQPQHF. DNA for the CDR3: TGTGCCAGCAGCGCTCGGGGACAGCTTAGCAATCAGCCCCAGCATTTT.

The chain uses TRBV29-1 and TRBJ1-2, with D unresolved. The germline V gene has CDR1 SQVTM and CDR2 ANQGSEA. The V end lost 7 bases, the J end lost 0 bases, and 15 bases lay between the germline ends. This CDR3 has 14 amino acids. CDR3 nucleotides: TGCAGCGCCCCAAATTGGGAGTCTAACTATGGCTACACCTTC. It translates to CSAPNWESNYGYTF.

The chain combines TRBV5-1 with TRBJ2-3; TRBD2 aligns across 8 bases. The CDR3 is made up of 16 amino acids. Germline assignment: CDR1 SGHRS and CDR2 YFSETQ. Unmatched junction bases numbered 8, after V lost 0 bases and J lost 5 bases. As DNA, the CDR3 is TGCGCCAGCAGCTTGGCCGGTGCGGGGGGAGTAGATACGCAGTATTTT. This translates into CASSLAGAGGVDTQYF.

This clone was seen once. The V gene is TRBV12-3 or TRBV12-4, the J gene TRBJ1-6, with 8 positions matching TRBD1. After removal of 7 bases from V and 9 bases from J, the junction contained 2 bases not matched to a gene. The CDR3 length is 12 residues. The CDR3 nucleotides are TGTGCCAGCACCCAGGGGGCTTCACCCCTCCACTTT. Translating it yields CASTQGASPLHF.

The chain is built from TRBV27 and TRBJ2-2; TRBD1 is a possible D gene (6 bases). The CDR3 is 15 residues long. Trimming shortened V by 7 bases and J by 3 bases, and 15 bases separated the two germline ends. The germline gives CDR1 MNHEY, CDR2 SMNVEV (reference sequence). CDR3 region: CASKFQGKDTGELFF. CDR3 DNA: TGTGCCAGCAAGTTCCAGGGGAAGGACACCGGGGAGCTGTTTTTT.

This sequence joins TRBV29-1 and TRBJ1-1; D unclear. Germline V gene lookup returns CDR1 SQVTM and CDR2 ANQGSEA. The CDR3 runs to 14 residues. Trimming stripped 7 bases from V and 0 bases from J, with 15 bases between. CDR3 amino acids: CSAVRRPMNTEAFF. The CDR3 DNA follows: TGCAGCGCCGTGCGGAGGCCGATGAACACTGAAGCTTTCTTT.

This chain links TRBV30 with TRBJ1-2, with a weak D call TRBD1 (6 bases). The CDR3 spans 14 residues. The V gene lost 4 bases and the J gene lost 4 bases, with 16 bases spanning the gap. Germline V gene sequence: CDR1 GTSNPN, CDR2 SVGIG (reference sequence). The CDR3 loop reads CAWTRRGAGYGYTF. CDR3 nucleotide sequence: TGTGCCTGGACCAGACGGGGGGCAGGCTATGGCTACACCTTC.